This T cell receptor (beta chain) originates from a study of monozygotic twins with cystic fibrosis (dated by TCRdb to the early 2020s). Describing the broader study: Around 3.3 micrograms of fragmented DNA went through around 15 PCR cycles to produce barcoded libraries. The study compared TCR beta repertoires within and between 16 monozygotic twin pairs with cystic fibrosis to assess genetic influence on V and J gene usage. Made up mostly of children and adolescents, the cohort included ten female and six male twin pairs ranging in age from roughly 2.0 to 40 years, with a median of about 9.5 years. On the day blood was drawn, the twins' weight-for-height and FEVPerc (FEV1 disease centile) were ranked against those of the 1,100 or so cohort participants. Data for three of the twin pairs had been reported previously in another context. Results and caveats for the whole study, not just this receptor: Monozygotic CF twin pairs shared significantly more nucleotide-identical clonotypes within each pair than unrelated CF individuals shared with one another (P = 0.000026, Mann-Whitney). V gene usage was most similar to the co-twin for 13 of 16 pairs, and J usage for 8 of 16 pairs, suggesting genetic constraints. Simpson clonality was generally low (median approximately 0.0095), suggesting a naive-dominated repertoire, with higher clonality in the most severely affected patients. No association turned up between shared CDR3 numbers and age, concordance or disease severity, and the cohort was small.

Following the manufacturer's instructions, TCR beta CDR3 regions were amplified by multiplex PCR with the immunoSEQ immune profiling system. Sequencing was performed on an Illumina NextSeq system. For the original study's pipeline: Sequence data were processed on the immunoSEQ Analyzer platform, and clonality was calculated as the square root of Simpson's index of productive rearrangements. V and J usage similarity was measured by Jensen-Shannon distance, and CDR3 generation probabilities were computed with OLGA. Shared CDR3 sequences were searched in the immuneACCESS database (August 2020) and in VDJdb (December 2020). TCRdb obtained this table from immuneACCESS and retained in-frame rearrangements with V and J assigned. These tables miss some clones; where compared with another copy, unresolved V genes account for less than half of the shortfall, and the remainder is unexplained. The V and J calls and clone size are taken from that table; D and trimming were inferred from the DNA. This sample comprises about 14,000 clones, approximately 92% of them detected only once. The top ten clones comprise 9.3% of the sample.

This clone showed up just once. It has no known antigen specificity. No base-level quality is on record; no much larger clone is a single base apart. The junction carries 8 bases between V and J, which are trimmed by 6 bases and 5 bases respectively. CDR1 and CDR2 are drawn from the germline V gene (reference sequence): MNHEY, SMNVEV. From its cysteine to its phenylalanine, the CDR3 spans 11 amino acids. Left in the record is the CDR3 DNA by itself, 33 bases read in frame from the first base. The twin pairs came from the European Cystic Fibrosis Twin and Sibling Study Cohort, a cohort that recruited patients from about 160 CF clinics across 14 European countries. Zygosity and CFTR genotype were verified in-house, and zygosity was tested by multiplex PCR of nine short tandem repeat loci. Peripheral blood was sampled from each twin, with clinical parameters recorded on the day of blood sampling. Phenol/chloroform extraction was used to isolate genomic DNA from peripheral blood cells, and the DNA was then kept in TE buffer at 4 degrees C.

Sequencing was carried out using blood. This sequence uses TRBV27 and TRBJ2-7; no confident D gene assignment can be made. This sequence was found in a girl aged 2 to 10 with cystic fibrosis. The CDR3: CASSRSDEQYF. The nucleotide sequence is given as TGTGCCAGCAGCCGCAGTGACGAGCAGTACTTC.